Detailed here is one T cell receptor (beta chain). Its specificity is not known. Germline CDR1 is MNHEY and CDR2 is SVGAGI. This CDR3 spans 13 amino acids. The ends were cut back, 8 bases at V and 0 bases at J, with 11 bases in the middle. These data originate in a study of T and B cells in COVID-19 patients. Across the whole study: At median age approximately 31 years, recovered patients were younger than active-infection patients at under 70.

Study-wide findings and caveats: Sorted SARS-CoV-2-responsive or tetramer+ T cells and CD4+, regulatory and CD8+ subsets were not yet sequenced. Patients with COVID-19 reportedly showed strongly skewed T cell receptor beta variable and joining gene usage.

Blood genomic DNA input for TRB amplification was about 240-550 ng. BIOMED2 TRB-A/B primer pools were used in multiplex TRB PCR. TCRdb used MiXCR to reprocess the multiplex PCR reads, holding one entry per CDR3 protein. The sample has more than 20,000 distinct CDR3 sequences, about 31% seen once. Sequencing was performed on blood. The clonotype comes from a human donor who had recovered from COVID-19. The chain recombines TRBV6-5 with TRBJ2-7; no firm D call. The CDR3, as DNA: TGTGCCAGCGGGTGGACCTACTCCTACGAGCAGTACTTC. This codes for CASGWTYSYEQYF.